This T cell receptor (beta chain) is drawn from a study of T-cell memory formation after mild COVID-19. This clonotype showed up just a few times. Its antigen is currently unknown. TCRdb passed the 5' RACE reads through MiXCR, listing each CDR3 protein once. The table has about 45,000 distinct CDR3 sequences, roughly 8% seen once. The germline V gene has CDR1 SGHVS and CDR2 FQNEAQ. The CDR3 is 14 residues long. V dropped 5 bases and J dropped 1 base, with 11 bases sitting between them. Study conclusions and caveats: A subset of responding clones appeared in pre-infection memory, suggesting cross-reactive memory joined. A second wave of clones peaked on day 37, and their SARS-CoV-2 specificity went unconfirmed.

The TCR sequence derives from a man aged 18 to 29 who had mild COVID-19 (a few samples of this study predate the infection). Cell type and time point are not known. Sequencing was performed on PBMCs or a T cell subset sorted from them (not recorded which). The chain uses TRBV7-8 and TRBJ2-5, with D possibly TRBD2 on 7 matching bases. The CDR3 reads CASSRGRVQETQYF. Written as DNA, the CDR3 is TGTGCCAGCAGCAGGGGGAGGGTCCAAGAGACCCAGTACTTC.